This record looks at one T cell receptor (beta chain) sequence and its context. The target antigen is unknown. PCR primers comprised 60 Vbeta and 13 Jbeta primers. The table came from immunoSEQ multiplex PCR; TCRdb's copy has only in-frame clones and leaves some out. The table shows about 140,000 clones, with 78% occurring only once. From germline, CDR1 is SGHRS and CDR2 YFSETQ. V shed 0 bases and J 6 bases; nucleotides not matched to a gene: 1. The CDR3 totals 13 residues. This sample is drawn from a study of cytomegalovirus exposure and HLA in healthy donors. Study outcomes and limitations: Most TCR beta V segments were productive about 90% or about 30% of the time in an earlier analysis. Later analysis showed TCR association rates varying by HLA locus, highest for DRB1 and lowest for HLA-C.

The genes are TRBV5-1 and TRBJ2-3; TRBD2 aligns across 7 bases. The specimen sequenced was PBMCs. This TCR was sampled from a female donor in good health and CMV-seronegative. CDR3 coding DNA: TGCGCCAGCAGCTTGGGACTAGCCGATACGCAGTATTTT. It translates to CASSLGLADTQYF.